This T cell receptor beta chain is from a study of cytomegalovirus exposure and HLA in healthy donors. This PCR relied on a set of 60 Vbeta primers and 13 Jbeta primers. Here immunoSEQ multiplex PCR was the method, and the copy in TCRdb shows in-frame clones only, minus some. Counted here are about 200,000 clones, about 81% occurring once; the ten biggest clones make up 1.5% to 2%. The CDR3 sequence is 17 residues long. Between the trimmed V and J ends, which lost 0 bases and 4 bases, there was a span of 18 bases. Germline values: CDR1 PRHDT, CDR2 FYEKMQ (reference sequence). The TCR sequence derives from a young man in good health and CMV-seronegative. The sample taken for sequencing was PBMCs. The chain uses TRBV13 and TRBJ2-5; no firm D call. For the CDR3, the DNA is TGTGCCAGCAGCTTAGGCCGAAAACCCGAAGTGAGAGAGACCCAGTACTTC. This translates into CASSLGRKPEVRETQYF. Full variable domain (remainder filled in from reference TRBV13 and TRBJ2-5): AAGVIQSPRHLIKEKRETATLKCYPIPRHDTVYWYQQGPGQDPQFLISFYEKMQSDKGSIPDRFSAQQFSDYHSELNMSSLELGDSALYFCASSLGRKPEVRETQYFGPGTRLLVL.